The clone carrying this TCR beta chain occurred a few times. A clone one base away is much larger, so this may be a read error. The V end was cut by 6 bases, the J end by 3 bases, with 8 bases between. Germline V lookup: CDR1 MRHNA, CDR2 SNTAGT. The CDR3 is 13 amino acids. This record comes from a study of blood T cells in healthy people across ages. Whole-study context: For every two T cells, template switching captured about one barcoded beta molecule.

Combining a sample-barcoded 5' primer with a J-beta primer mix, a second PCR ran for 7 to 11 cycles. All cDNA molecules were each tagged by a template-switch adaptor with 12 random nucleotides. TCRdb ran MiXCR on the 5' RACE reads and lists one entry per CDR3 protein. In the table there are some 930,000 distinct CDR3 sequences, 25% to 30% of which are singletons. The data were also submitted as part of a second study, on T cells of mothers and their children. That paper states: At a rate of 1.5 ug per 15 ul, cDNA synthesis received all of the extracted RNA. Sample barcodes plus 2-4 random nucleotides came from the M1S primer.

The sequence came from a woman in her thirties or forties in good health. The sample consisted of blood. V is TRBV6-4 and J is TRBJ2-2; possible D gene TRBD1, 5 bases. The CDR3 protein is CASRARDTGELFF. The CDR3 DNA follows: TGTGCCAGCAGGGCCAGGGACACCGGGGAGCTGTTTTTT.